Following are 32 T cell receptor beta chains from one sample sequenced in a study of post-analysis software for immune sequencing data. Overall study findings and caveats: TRBV5-6, TRBV5-1 and TRBV20-1 belonged to a set of roughly five TRBV segments that were more frequent in patients than controls.

Which antigens these TCRs recognize remains unknown. TCR beta cDNA libraries had unique molecular identifiers. A single record per CDR3 protein comes from TCRdb applying MiXCR to the PCR reads. The data show 750,000 to 950,000 distinct CDR3 sequences, around 53% seen once. Sequences were obtained from blood. The origin of the receptors is a girl aged 5-17 years with multiple sclerosis.

This clonotype was observed a handful of times. The chain combines TRBV5-6 with TRBJ2-3, with D possibly matching TRBD2 (6 bases). The CDR3 contains 14 residues. The V end lost 3 bases, the J end lost 1 base, and 9 bases lay between the germline ends. Per the germline V gene, CDR1 is SGHDT and CDR2 is YYEEEE. The CDR3 loop reads CASSSAGRTDTQYF. The CDR3 DNA sequence: TGTGCCAGCAGCTCTGCGGGACGCACAGATACGCAGTATTTT.

The table lists this clonotype with a few counts. V gene TRBV7-9 combines with J gene TRBJ2-3; possible D gene TRBD2, 5 bases. The CDR3 runs to 16 residues. Germline V gene data show CDR1 as SEHNR and CDR2 as FQNEAQ (reference sequence). V was pared by 1 base and J by 2 bases, with 13 bases between. The DNA for the CDR3 is TGTGCCAGCAGCTTAGGAGGCGGACTTACCACAGATACGCAGTATTTT. It translates to CASSLGGGLTTDTQYF.

The chain has TRBV11-2 and TRBJ2-5; 14 positions agree with TRBD2. The J call is in doubt because the DNA end fits TRBJ2-7 better. CDR1 is SGHAT, CDR2 FQNNGV, per germline. The CDR3 loop spans 15 amino acids. The CDR3: CASSHGTSGSHEQYF. In DNA form, the CDR3 reads TGTGCCAGCAGCCACGGGACTAGCGGGAGCCACGAGCAGTACTTC.

This chain joins TRBV3-1 and TRBJ1-2; 9 bases line up with TRBD1. The CDR3 covers 16 residues. CDR1 and CDR2 (germline): LGHDT, YNNKEL (reference sequence). The ends lost 3 bases at V and 0 bases at J; junction bases unmatched: 5. The CDR3 bases are TGTGCCAGCAGCCAGGTGACAGGGGGAGCTAACTATGGCTACACCTTC. This codes for CASSQVTGGANYGYTF.

The chain is built from TRBV7-2 and TRBJ2-5; D is unresolved. V gave up 1 base and J gave up 2 bases, with 14 bases separating them. The CDR3 runs to 16 residues. CDR1 and CDR2 (germline): SGHTA, FQGNSA. The chain's CDR3 is CASSLVAARSQETQYF. CDR3 nucleotide sequence: TGTGCCAGCAGCTTAGTGGCAGCGAGATCTCAAGAGACCCAGTACTTC.

The CDR3 coding sequence is TGTGCCAGCTCATCAGAGCAGGGGTTTGTCTACGAGCAGTACTTC. It encodes CASSSEQGFVYEQYF. The J gene is TRBJ2-7, the V gene TRBV18; TRBD1 is a possible D gene (6 bases). V was pared by 5 bases and J by 3 bases, with 17 bases between. Germline CDR1 KGHSH, CDR2 LQKENI. This CDR3 region has 15 residues. The complete variable domain, with remaining parts taken from reference TRBV18 and TRBJ2-7, reads NAGVMQNPRHLVRRRGQEARLRCSPMKGHSHVYWYRQLPEEGLKFMVYLQKENIIDESGMPKERFSAEFPKEGPSILRIQQVVRGDSAAYFCASSSEQGFVYEQYFGPGTRLTVT.

This clonotype was seen a handful of times. This chain uses TRBV7-6 with TRBJ2-5, with 9 bases fitting TRBD2. Losses at the gene ends were 3 bases for V and 0 bases for J; bases not matched to a gene: 5. The CDR3 consists of 16 residues. Germline CDR1 and CDR2: SGHVS and FNYEAQ. As DNA, the CDR3 is TGTGCCAGCAGCTTTGGCGGGGGGGTCTACCAAGAGACCCAGTACTTC. Protein product: CASSFGGGVYQETQYF.

The gene calls are TRBV6-5 and TRBJ2-1, with 8 positions matching TRBD1. Germline trimming cut 9 bases from V and 9 bases from J; bases unmatched to any gene: 13. The CDR3 extends over 14 amino acids. Germline assignment: CDR1 MNHEY and CDR2 SVGAGI. The CDR3 DNA is TGTGCCAGTGCTCGAGGACAGGGCCACGCTGAGCAGTTCTTC. Translated, it gives CASARGQGHAEQFF.

DNA for the CDR3: TGTGCCATCAGTGAGGAGGGACAGGGAGCGGTTTCGGATACGCAGTATTTT. This sequence encodes CAISEEGQGAVSDTQYF. The rearrangement links TRBV10-3 to TRBJ2-3; the match to TRBD1 covers 9 bases. The J segment lost 6 bases and the V segment lost 2 bases, leaving 12 bases of the junction unmatched. Germline V lookup: CDR1 ENHRY, CDR2 SYGVKD. This CDR3 has 17 amino acids.

This clonotype has a handful of counts. V gene TRBV20-1 combines with J gene TRBJ2-3; 7 positions agree with TRBD1. CDR1 and CDR2 from the germline V gene are DFQATT and SNEGSKA (reference sequence). CDR3 length equals 14 residues. With 4 bases clipped from V and 2 bases from J, the junction kept 6 bases outside the gene matches. The CDR3 coding sequence is TGCAGTGCTAATACAGGGGAATACACAGATACGCAGTATTTT. It specifies CSANTGEYTDTQYF.

The rearrangement joins TRBV7-6 to TRBJ2-7; D gene unclear. The V gene lost 4 bases and the J gene lost 6 bases, with 13 bases spanning the gap. The CDR3 covers 13 residues. In germline, CDR1 is SGHVS, CDR2 FNYEAQ. The DNA for the CDR3 is TGTGCCAGCAGCTCCGGATCCACCCGCGAGCAGTACTTC. Encoded protein: CASSSGSTREQYF.

J is TRBJ2-7 and V is TRBV6-5; 8 bases align to TRBD1. The CDR3 consists of 12 residues. The germline CDR1 and CDR2 sequences are MNHEY and SVGAGI. V was pared by 5 bases and J by 7 bases, with 4 bases of the junction left unmatched. The CDR3 region is CASSETGEEQYF. CDR3 DNA: TGTGCCAGCAGTGAGACAGGGGAAGAGCAGTACTTC.

This clonotype was picked up a small number of times. This rearrangement joins TRBV15 to TRBJ2-7; no clear D gene. Germline V gene sequence: CDR1 LNHNV, CDR2 YYDKDF (reference sequence). The CDR3 runs 12 residues. With 3 bases removed from V and 6 bases from J, the gap between germline ends came to 9 bases. Here the CDR3 reads CATSRTGVEQYF. The CDR3 bases are TGTGCCACCAGCAGGACCGGTGTCGAGCAGTACTTC.

This chain uses TRBV6-5 with TRBJ2-2; TRBD1 matches 7 bases. V lost 4 bases, J lost 3 bases, and 5 bases stayed unmatched. This CDR3 contains 15 residues. Germline-derived CDR1 and CDR2 are MNHEY and SVGAGI. CDR3 nucleotide sequence: TGTGCCAGCAGTTCCGGGACAGCTTACACCGGGGAGCTGTTTTTT. Translating it yields CASSSGTAYTGELFF.

This clonotype appeared once. J is TRBJ2-3 and V is TRBV4-1; 12 bases align to TRBD1. V was clipped by 1 base and J by 6 bases; unmatched bases: 2. This CDR3 comprises 15 residues. Germline V gene data show CDR1 as MGHRA and CDR2 as YSYEKL. DNA for the CDR3: TGCGCCAGCAGCCAAGGGGACAGGGGGCTCGATACGCAGTATTTT. Translated, it gives CASSQGDRGLDTQYF.

This chain uses TRBV7-9 with TRBJ1-1, with D possibly being TRBD1 (5 bases). Trimming took off 8 bases at V and 2 bases at J, with 9 bases between the two ends. Germline V gene sequence: CDR1 SEHNR, CDR2 FQNEAQ (reference sequence). The CDR3 spans 12 residues. CDR3 in DNA: TGTGCCAGCGCTGGGGGTAACACTGAAGCTTTCTTT. Its protein is CASAGGNTEAFF.

This clonotype was detected only a few times. The rearrangement links TRBV2 to TRBJ2-7, with 10 bases aligning to TRBD2. The CDR3 loop spans 15 amino acids. From germline, CDR1 is SNHLY and CDR2 FYNNEI. The ends lost 6 bases at V and 2 bases at J; junction bases unmatched: 7. CDR3 in DNA: TGTGCCAGCAGAACGACTAGCGGGCACCCCTACGAGCAGTACTTC. Translated: CASRTTSGHPYEQYF.

The chain combines TRBV7-8 with TRBJ2-4, with D hard to call. The J call is in doubt because the DNA end fits TRBJ2-7 better. The CDR3 loop spans 16 amino acids. Germline CDR1 SGHVS, CDR2 FQNEAQ. The CDR3 sequence: CASSLFALENFGEQYF. The CDR3 nucleotides read TGTGCCAGCAGCTTATTCGCCCTCGAAAATTTTGGCGAGCAGTACTTC.

The V and J genes are TRBV29-1 and TRBJ2-1, with 8 bases fitting TRBD2. The germline gives CDR1 SQVTM, CDR2 ANQGSEA. This CDR3 is 13 amino acids long. The V and J ends lost 5 bases and 8 bases, in that order; junction bases with no gene match: 8. CDR3 residues: CSVSRGGADEQFF. For the CDR3, the DNA is TGCAGCGTTAGTCGGGGGGGGGCAGATGAGCAGTTCTTC.

The chain couples TRBV29-1 to TRBJ2-7, with 7 positions matching TRBD1. Germline loops: CDR1 SQVTM, CDR2 ANQGSEA. The CDR3 loop spans 14 amino acids. Unmatched junction bases numbered 13, after V lost 6 bases and J lost 5 bases. This chain's CDR3 is CSVGNRGSLHEQYF. The CDR3 DNA is TGCAGCGTCGGTAACAGGGGTTCCCTCCACGAGCAGTACTTC.

This clonotype has a handful of counts. The chain couples TRBV20-1 to TRBJ2-7; 9 nucleotides line up with TRBD2. Germline-derived CDR1 and CDR2 are DFQATT and SNEGSKA (reference sequence). The CDR3 is 16 amino acids. After removal of 0 bases from V and 2 bases from J, the junction contained 8 bases not matched to a gene. In nucleotides, the CDR3 is TGCAGTGCTAGAGATCCCAGCGGGGGGCTAACCTACGAGCAGTACTTC. Its protein product is CSARDPSGGLTYEQYF.

The sample holds one count of this clonotype. The rearrangement links TRBV7-6 to TRBJ2-1; TRBD2 agrees at 9 bases. There are 16 residues in the CDR3. V dropped 1 base and J dropped 8; count of bases not matched to a gene: 9. Germline-derived CDR1 and CDR2 are SGHVS and FNYEAQ. The CDR3 here is CASSLGLAGVNYEQFF. CDR3 coding DNA: TGTGCCAGCAGCTTAGGGTTAGCGGGGGTGAACTATGAGCAGTTCTTC. Filled out from reference TRBV7-6 and TRBJ2-1, the complete variable domain reads GAGVSQSPRYKVTKRGQDVALRCDPISGHVSLYWYRQALGQGPEFLTYFNYEAQQDKSGLPNDRFSAERPEGSISTLTIQRTEQRDSAMYRCASSLGLAGVNYEQFFGPGTRLTVL.

This clonotype has just a few counts. The chain carries TRBV7-3 and TRBJ2-3, with D perhaps being TRBD1 or TRBD2 (5 bases each). CDR1 and CDR2 from the germline V gene are SGHTA and FQGTGA. The CDR3 has 15 residues. The V end was cut by 4 bases, the J end by 6 bases, with 17 bases between. CDR3 sequence reads: CASSSGTLYQDTQYF. CDR3 DNA sequence: TGTGCCAGCAGCTCCGGGACCCTATATCAGGATACGCAGTATTTT.

This sequence joins TRBV6-5 and TRBJ2-5; D is ambiguous. The CDR3 contains 19 residues. Trimming shortened V by 4 bases and J by 4 bases, and 28 bases separated the two germline ends. Germline V gene data show CDR1 as MNHEY and CDR2 as SVGAGI. The CDR3 loop is CASSFPRRPESEGRETQYF. DNA of the CDR3: TGTGCCAGCAGTTTCCCCCGACGACCGGAATCCGAAGGTCGAGAGACCCAGTACTTC.

Only a few counts were recorded for this clonotype. The chain links TRBV6-6 to TRBJ2-7; D is perhaps TRBD2 (6 bases). The DNA end lines up better with TRBJ2-4; the J call may be wrong. CDR3 length equals 13 residues. Germline V gene sequence: CDR1 MNHNY, CDR2 SVGAGI (reference sequence). The CDR3 DNA is TGTGCCAGCAGTTACGGGCAGGGAGGCATTCAGTACTTC. This codes for CASSYGQGGIQYF.

This clonotype was counted between two and nine times. The rearrangement joins TRBV12-3 or TRBV12-4 to TRBJ2-7; 13 bases match TRBD2. V lost 4 bases to trimming and J lost 4 bases; unmatched junction nucleotides: 16. The CDR3 runs to 19 residues. DNA of the CDR3: TGTGCCAGCAGTTCCCAGACTAGCGGGGGGCCCACACCTCTATACGAGCAGTACTTC. This gives the protein CASSSQTSGGPTPLYEQYF.

The rearrangement links TRBV6-1 to TRBJ2-3; D may be TRBD1 (5 bases). This CDR3 region has 13 residues. Trimming removed 0 bases from V and 4 bases from J, with 5 bases in between. Germline V gene lookup returns CDR1 MNHNS and CDR2 SASEGT. The DNA of the CDR3 is TGTGCCAGCAGTGAAGCAGGGGCAGATACGCAGTATTTT. Protein product: CASSEAGADTQYF.

This chain joins TRBV6-5 and TRBJ2-5, with TRBD1 identical over 7 bases. This CDR3 contains 14 residues. With 5 bases clipped from V and 5 bases from J, the junction kept 8 bases outside the gene matches. The germline gives CDR1 MNHEY, CDR2 SVGAGI. The CDR3: CASSPRQGVETQYF. The CDR3 DNA sequence: TGTGCCAGCAGTCCCCGACAGGGCGTGGAGACCCAGTACTTC.

This chain connects TRBV3-1 to TRBJ2-7; D is undetermined. The CDR3 loop spans 14 amino acids. Germline CDR1 and CDR2: LGHDT and YNNKEL (reference sequence). The V gene lost 1 base and the J gene lost 4 bases, with 11 bases spanning the gap. The CDR3 DNA is TGTGCCAGCAGCCAAGTTGCTGGAGAGTACGAGCAGTACTTC. Protein: CASSQVAGEYEQYF.

There are a few counts of this clonotype. The genes are TRBV7-2 and TRBJ1-1; possibly TRBD1 for D (5 bases). Germline loops: CDR1 SGHTA, CDR2 FQGNSA. This CDR3 is built from 16 residues. The ends were cut back, 1 base at V and 3 bases at J, with 15 bases in the middle. DNA of the CDR3: TGTGCCAGCAGCTTAGGGGACCAGGGTGTAGACACTGAAGCTTTCTTT. Amino acids: CASSLGDQGVDTEAFF.

The V and J genes are TRBV12-3 or TRBV12-4 and TRBJ2-4; D call uncertain. This CDR3 spans 15 amino acids. Trimming took off 4 bases at V and 0 bases at J, with 10 bases between the two ends. The CDR3 sequence is CASSSWSLAKNIQYF. The DNA of the CDR3 is TGTGCCAGCAGTTCGTGGAGTTTAGCCAAAAACATTCAGTACTTC.

This clonotype appeared a few times. The chain joins TRBV20-1 to TRBJ2-6; TRBD1 aligns across 7 bases. Trimming cost V 5 bases and J 1 base; bases outside gene matches: 5. The germline V gene encodes CDR1 DFQATT and CDR2 SNEGSKA (reference sequence). The CDR3 spans 15 residues. CDR3 protein: CSALIQGSGANVLTF. The CDR3 DNA sequence: TGCAGTGCTTTGATACAGGGGTCTGGGGCCAACGTCCTGACTTTC.